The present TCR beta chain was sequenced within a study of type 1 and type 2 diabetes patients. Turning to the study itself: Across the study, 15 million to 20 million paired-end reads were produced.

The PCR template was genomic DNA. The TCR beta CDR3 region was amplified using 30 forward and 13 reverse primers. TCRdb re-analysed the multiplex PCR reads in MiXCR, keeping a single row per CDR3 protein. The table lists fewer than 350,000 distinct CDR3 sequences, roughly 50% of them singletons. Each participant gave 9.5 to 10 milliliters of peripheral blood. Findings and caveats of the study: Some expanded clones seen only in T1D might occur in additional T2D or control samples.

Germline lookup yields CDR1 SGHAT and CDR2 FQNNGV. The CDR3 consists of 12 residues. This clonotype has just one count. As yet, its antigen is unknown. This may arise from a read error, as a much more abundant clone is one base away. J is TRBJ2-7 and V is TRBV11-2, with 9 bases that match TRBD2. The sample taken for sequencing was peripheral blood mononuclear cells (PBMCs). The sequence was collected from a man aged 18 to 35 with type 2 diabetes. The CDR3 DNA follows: TGTGCCACCAGCGGGAGGTCCTACGAGCAGTACTTC. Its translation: CATSGRSYEQYF.